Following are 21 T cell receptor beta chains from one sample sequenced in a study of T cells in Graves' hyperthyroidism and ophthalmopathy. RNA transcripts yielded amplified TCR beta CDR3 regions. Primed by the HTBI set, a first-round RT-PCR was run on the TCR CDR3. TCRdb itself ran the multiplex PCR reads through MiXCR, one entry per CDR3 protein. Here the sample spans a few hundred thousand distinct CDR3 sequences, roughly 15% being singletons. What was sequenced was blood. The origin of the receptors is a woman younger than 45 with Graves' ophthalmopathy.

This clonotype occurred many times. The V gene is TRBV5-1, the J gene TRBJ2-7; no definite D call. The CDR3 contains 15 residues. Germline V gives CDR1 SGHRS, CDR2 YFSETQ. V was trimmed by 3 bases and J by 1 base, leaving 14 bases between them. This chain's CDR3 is CASSSTQFNSYEQYF. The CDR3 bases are TGCGCCAGCAGCTCTACCCAGTTTAATTCCTACGAGCAGTACTTC.

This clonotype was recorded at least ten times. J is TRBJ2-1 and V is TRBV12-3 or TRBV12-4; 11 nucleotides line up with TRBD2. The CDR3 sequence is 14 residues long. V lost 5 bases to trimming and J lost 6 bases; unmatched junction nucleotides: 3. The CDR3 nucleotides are TGTGCCAGCAGTCGACTAGCGGGACGCAATGAGCAGTTCTTC. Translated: CASSRLAGRNEQFF.

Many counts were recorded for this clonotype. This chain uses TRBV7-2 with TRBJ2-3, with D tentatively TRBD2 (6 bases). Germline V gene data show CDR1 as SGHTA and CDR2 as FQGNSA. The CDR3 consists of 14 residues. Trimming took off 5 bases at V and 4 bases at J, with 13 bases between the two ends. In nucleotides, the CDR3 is TGTGCCAGCAGCCCCCGACTAGTCGCAGATACGCAGTATTTT. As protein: CASSPRLVADTQYF.

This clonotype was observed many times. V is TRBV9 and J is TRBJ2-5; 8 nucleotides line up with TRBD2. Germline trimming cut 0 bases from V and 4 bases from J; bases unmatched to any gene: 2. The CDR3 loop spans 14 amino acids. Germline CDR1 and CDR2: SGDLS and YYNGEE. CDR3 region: CASSVVAGGETQYF. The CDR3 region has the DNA TGTGCCAGCAGCGTAGTCGCGGGGGGAGAGACCCAGTACTTC.

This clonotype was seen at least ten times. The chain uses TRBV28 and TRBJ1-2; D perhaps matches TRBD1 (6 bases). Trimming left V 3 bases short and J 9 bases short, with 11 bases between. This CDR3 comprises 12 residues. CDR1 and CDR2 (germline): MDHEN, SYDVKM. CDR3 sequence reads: CASSFRGRSYTF. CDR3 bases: TGTGCCAGCAGTTTCAGGGGCCGGAGCTACACCTTC.

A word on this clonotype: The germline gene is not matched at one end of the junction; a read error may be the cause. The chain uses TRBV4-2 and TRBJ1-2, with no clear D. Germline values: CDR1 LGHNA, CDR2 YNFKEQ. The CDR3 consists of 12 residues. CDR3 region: CDSSQDGYGYTF. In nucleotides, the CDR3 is TGTGACAGCAGCCAAGACGGTTATGGCTACACCTTC.

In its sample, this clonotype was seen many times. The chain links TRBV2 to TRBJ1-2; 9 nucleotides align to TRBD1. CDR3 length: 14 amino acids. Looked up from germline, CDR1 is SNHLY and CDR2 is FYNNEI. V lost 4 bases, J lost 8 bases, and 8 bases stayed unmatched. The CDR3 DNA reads TGTGCCAGCAGTGCGTGGGGACAGGGATTCGGCTACACCTTC. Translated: CASSAWGQGFGYTF.

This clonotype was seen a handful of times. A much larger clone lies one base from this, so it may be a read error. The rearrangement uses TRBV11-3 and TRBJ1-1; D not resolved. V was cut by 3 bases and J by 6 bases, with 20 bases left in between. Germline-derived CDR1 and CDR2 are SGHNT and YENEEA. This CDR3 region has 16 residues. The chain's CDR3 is CASSLETWSWMAEAFF. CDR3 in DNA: TGTGCCAGCAGCTTGGAAACATGGAGTTGGATGGCTGAAGCTTTCTTT.

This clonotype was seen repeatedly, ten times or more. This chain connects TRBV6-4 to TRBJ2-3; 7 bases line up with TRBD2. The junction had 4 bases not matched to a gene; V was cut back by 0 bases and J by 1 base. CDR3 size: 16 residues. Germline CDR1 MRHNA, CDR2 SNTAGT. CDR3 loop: CASSDSASGGTDTQYF. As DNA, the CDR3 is TGTGCCAGCAGTGACTCCGCTAGCGGCGGCACAGATACGCAGTATTTT.

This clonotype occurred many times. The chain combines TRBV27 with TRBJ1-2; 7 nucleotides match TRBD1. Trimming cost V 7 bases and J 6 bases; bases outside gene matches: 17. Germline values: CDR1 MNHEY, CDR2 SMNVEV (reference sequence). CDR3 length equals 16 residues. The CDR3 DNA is TGTGCCAGCACCCCCGCACTAGGAAGGGGGCGGGATGGCTACACCTTC. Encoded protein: CASTPALGRGRDGYTF.

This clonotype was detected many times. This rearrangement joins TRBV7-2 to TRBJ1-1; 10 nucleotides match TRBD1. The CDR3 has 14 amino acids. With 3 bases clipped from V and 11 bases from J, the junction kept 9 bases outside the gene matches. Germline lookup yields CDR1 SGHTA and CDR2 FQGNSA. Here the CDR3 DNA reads TGTGCCAGCAGCTTCGACAGGGGGCGCCTGTCGGCTTTCTTT. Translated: CASSFDRGRLSAFF. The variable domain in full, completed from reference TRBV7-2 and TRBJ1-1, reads GAGVSQSPSNKVTEKGKDVELRCDPISGHTALYWYRQSLGQGLEFLIYFQGNSAPDKSGLPSDRFSAERTGGSVSTLTIQRTQQEDSAVYLCASSFDRGRLSAFFGQGTRLTVV.

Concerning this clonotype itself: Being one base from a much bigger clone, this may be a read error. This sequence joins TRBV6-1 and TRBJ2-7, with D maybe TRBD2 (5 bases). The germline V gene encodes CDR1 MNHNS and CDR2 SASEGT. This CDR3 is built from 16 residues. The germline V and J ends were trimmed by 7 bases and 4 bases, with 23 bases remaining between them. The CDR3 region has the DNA TGTGCCAGCACCAGGAGGTTGTCTCCCCTGTTGTACGAGCAGTACTTC. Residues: CASTRRLSPLLYEQYF.

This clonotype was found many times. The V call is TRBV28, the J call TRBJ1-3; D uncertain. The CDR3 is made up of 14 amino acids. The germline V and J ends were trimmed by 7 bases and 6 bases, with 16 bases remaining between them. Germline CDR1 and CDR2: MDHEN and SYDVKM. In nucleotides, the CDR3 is TGTGCCAGCATCCCCTCCGGGCCCTTAAACACCATATATTTT. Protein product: CASIPSGPLNTIYF.

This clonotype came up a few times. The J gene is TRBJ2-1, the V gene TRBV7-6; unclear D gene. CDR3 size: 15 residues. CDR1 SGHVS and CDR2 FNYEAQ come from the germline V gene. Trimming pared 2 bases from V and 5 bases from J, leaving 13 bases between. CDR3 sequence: CASSLPSSQDNEQFF. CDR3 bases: TGTGCCAGCAGCTTACCCTCGTCCCAAGACAATGAGCAGTTCTTC.

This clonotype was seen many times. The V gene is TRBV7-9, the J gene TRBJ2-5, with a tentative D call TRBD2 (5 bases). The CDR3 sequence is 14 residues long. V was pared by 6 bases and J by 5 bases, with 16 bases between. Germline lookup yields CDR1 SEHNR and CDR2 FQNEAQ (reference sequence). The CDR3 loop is CASRDDGVRETQYF. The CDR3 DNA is TGTGCCAGCAGGGACGACGGGGTTCGGGAGACCCAGTACTTC.

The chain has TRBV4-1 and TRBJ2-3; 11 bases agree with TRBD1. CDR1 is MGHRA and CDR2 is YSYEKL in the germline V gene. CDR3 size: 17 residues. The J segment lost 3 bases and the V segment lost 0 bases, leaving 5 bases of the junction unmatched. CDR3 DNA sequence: TGCGCCAGCAGCCAAGACCCGGACAGGGGGCATACAGATACGCAGTATTTT. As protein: CASSQDPDRGHTDTQYF.

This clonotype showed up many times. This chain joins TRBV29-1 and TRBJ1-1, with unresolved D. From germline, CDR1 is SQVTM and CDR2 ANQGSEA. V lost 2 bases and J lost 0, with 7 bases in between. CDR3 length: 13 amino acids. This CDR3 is CSVETRLNTEAFF. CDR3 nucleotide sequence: TGCAGCGTTGAAACCAGATTGAACACTGAAGCTTTCTTT. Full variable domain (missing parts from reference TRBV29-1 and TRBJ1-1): SAVISQKPSRDICQRGTSLTIQCQVDSQVTMMFWYRQQPGQSLTLIATANQGSEATYESGFVIDKFPISRPNLTFSTLTVSNMSPEDSSIYLCSVETRLNTEAFFGQGTRLTVV.

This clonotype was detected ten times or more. The CDR3 reads CASNLATYQETQYF. In DNA form, the CDR3 reads TGTGCCAGCAATCTAGCTACGTACCAAGAGACCCAGTACTTC. The rearrangement joins TRBV28 to TRBJ2-5; D may be TRBD2 (5 bases). Germline V lookup: CDR1 MDHEN, CDR2 SYDVKM. Trimming stripped 7 bases from V and 0 bases from J, with 12 bases between. This CDR3 is built from 14 residues. Variable domain in full (rest from reference TRBV28 and TRBJ2-5): DVKVTQSSRYLVKRTGEKVFLECVQDMDHENMFWYRQDPGLGLRLIYFSYDVKMKEKGDIPEGYSVSREKKERFSLILESASTNQTSMYLCASNLATYQETQYFGPGTRLLVL.

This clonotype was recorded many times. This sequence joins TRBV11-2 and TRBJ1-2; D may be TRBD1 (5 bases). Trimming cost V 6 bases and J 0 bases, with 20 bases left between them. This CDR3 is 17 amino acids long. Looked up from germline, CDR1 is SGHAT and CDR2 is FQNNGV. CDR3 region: CASSSGHGLRSNYGYTF. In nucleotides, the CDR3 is TGTGCCAGCAGTTCAGGGCATGGGCTCAGGTCTAACTATGGCTACACCTTC.

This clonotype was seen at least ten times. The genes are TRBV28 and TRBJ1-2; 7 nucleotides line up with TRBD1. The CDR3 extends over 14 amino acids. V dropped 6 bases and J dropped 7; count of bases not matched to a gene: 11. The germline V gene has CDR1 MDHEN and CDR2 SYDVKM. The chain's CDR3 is CASRPRDSGAGYTF. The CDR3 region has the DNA TGTGCCAGCAGACCCCGGGACAGTGGGGCTGGCTACACCTTC.

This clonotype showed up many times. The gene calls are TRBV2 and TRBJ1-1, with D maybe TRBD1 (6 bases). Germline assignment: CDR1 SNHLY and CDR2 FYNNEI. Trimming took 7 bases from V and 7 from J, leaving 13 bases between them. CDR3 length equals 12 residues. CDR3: CASTGESGEAFF. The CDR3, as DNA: TGTGCCAGCACAGGGGAATCCGGTGAAGCTTTCTTT.